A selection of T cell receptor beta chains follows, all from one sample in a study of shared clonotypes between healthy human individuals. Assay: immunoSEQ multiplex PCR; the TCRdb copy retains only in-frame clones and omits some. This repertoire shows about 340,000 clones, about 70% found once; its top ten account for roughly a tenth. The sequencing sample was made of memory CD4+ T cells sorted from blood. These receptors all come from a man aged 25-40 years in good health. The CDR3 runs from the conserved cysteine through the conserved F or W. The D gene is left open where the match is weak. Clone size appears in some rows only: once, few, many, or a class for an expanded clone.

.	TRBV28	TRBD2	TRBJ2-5	CASSNGGTTQETQYF	TGTGCCAGCAGTAATGGAGGGACTACACAAGAGACCCAGTACTTC
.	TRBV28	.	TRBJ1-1	CASSRIREANSAFF	TGTGCCAGCAGTCGCATCCGAGAGGCCAATTCGGCTTTCTTT
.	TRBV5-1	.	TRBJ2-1	CASSPANLEQFF	TGCGCCAGCAGCCCAGCTAATCTTGAGCAGTTCTTC
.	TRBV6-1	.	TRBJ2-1	CASRDLLVFAQEQFF	TGTGCCAGCAGGGACTTACTAGTGTTTGCCCAAGAGCAGTTCTTC
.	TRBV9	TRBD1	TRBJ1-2	CASSAGPGQGADGYTF	TGTGCCAGCAGCGCGGGACCGGGACAGGGGGCTGATGGCTACACCTTC
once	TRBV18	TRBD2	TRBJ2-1	CASSPTAGALFGNEQFF	TGTGCCAGCTCACCAACAGCGGGGGCCCTTTTCGGCAATGAGCAGTTCTTC
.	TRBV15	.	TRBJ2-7	CATSSGKRGEQYF	TGTGCCACCAGCAGCGGGAAGAGGGGCGAGCAGTACTTC
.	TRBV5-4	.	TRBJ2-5	CASSLVDSAETQYF	TGTGCCAGCAGCTTGGTGGACAGCGCCGAGACCCAGTACTTC
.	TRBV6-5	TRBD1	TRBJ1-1	CASSRGQGWDTEAFF	TGTGCCAGCAGCCGTGGACAGGGTTGGGACACTGAAGCTTTCTTT
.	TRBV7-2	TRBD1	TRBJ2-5	CASSLAGTGGETQYF	TGTGCCAGCAGCTTAGCCGGGACAGGGGGAGAGACCCAGTACTTC
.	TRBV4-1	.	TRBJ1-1	CASSQVVGEAFF	TGCGCCAGCAGCCAAGTCGTCGGAGAAGCTTTCTTT